This T cell receptor delta chain was recovered during a study of gamma-delta chains in newborns, infants, children. Study information: Polyclonal expansion of innate γδ T cells after birth follows microbial exposure.

CDR3 size: 17 residues. Germline loops: CDR1 GEAIGNYY, CDR2 EKD. Trimming took 0 bases from V and 9 from J; bases not matched to a gene: 4. Within the sample, this clone is medium-sized. TCRdb used CATT to re-call clones from the reads. The table shows roughly 7,400 delta-chain clones, with under 0.75% occurring only once. The sequence was obtained from a child who was a newborn, infant or young child, either healthy, febrile or measles-vaccinated (not recorded which). Sequencing was done on a sample of blood. The rearrangement uses TRDV2 and TRDJ3; TRDD3 matches at 13 bases. CDR3 in DNA: TGTGCCTGTGACACCGTACTGGGGGATACGCGCACCCGACAGATGTTTTTC. Amino acids: CACDTVLGDTRTRQMFF.